Detailed here is one TCR beta chain. Noted treatment: around 19 received Ad26.COV2.S at low or high dose, single or two shots; 5 received placebo; per-sample allocation not given. On day 63 after the first injection, vaccine and placebo recipients gave samples. In germline, CDR1 is SGHRS, CDR2 YFSETQ. There are 15 residues in the CDR3. Trimming removed 0 bases at V and 1 base at J, with 11 bases between. These data originate in a study of Ad26.COV2.S vaccination and SARS-CoV-2 variants. Sequencing used immunoSEQ multiplex PCR; TCRdb keeps in-frame clones, though not all of them. The data show roughly 400,000 clones, 89% seen once.

The receptor comes from a person aged 18-65 years who received the Ad26.COV2.S COVID-19 vaccine or a placebo. Specimen: peripheral blood, collected in a trial of Ad26.COV2.S vaccine versus placebo. The chain combines TRBV5-1 with TRBJ2-7, with TRBD2 as a possible D gene (5 bases). In nucleotides, the CDR3 is TGCGCCAGCAGCTTGGTTGGGCGGGCGTCCTACGAGCAGTACTTC. This codes for CASSLVGRASYEQYF.